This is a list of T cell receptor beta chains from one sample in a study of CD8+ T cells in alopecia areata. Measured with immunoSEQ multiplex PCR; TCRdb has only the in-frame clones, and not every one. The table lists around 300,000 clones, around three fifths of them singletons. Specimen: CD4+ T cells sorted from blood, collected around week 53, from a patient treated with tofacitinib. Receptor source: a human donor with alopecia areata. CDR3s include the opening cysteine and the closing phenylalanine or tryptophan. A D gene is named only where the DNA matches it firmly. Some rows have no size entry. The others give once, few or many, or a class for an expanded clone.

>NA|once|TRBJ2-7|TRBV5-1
CASSRDGGREYEQYF
TGCGCCAGCAGTCGGGACGGAGGACGAGAGTACGAGCAGTACTTC
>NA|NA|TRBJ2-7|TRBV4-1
CASSQVSGRNEQYF
TGCGCCAGCAGCCAAGTGTCAGGGAGAAACGAGCAGTACTTC
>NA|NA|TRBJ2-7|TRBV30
CAWTRNPGDGQYF
TGTGCCTGGACCAGAAACCCAGGGGATGGGCAGTACTTC
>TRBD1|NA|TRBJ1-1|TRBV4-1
CASSQVRGLMPEAFF
TGCGCCAGCAGCCAAGTCAGGGGGCTTATGCCTGAAGCTTTCTTT
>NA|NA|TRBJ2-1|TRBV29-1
CSVRTRAQDNEQFF
TGCAGCGTCCGAACTAGGGCCCAGGACAATGAGCAGTTCTTC
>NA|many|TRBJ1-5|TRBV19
CASSIFLTDQPQHF
TGTGCCAGTAGTATATTCTTAACCGATCAGCCCCAGCATTTT
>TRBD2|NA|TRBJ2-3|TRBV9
CASSVVDSGGTDTQYF
TGTGCCAGCAGCGTAGTCGATAGCGGGGGCACAGATACGCAGTATTTT
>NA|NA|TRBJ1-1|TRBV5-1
CASSLQGNTEAFF
TGCGCCAGCAGCCTACAGGGGAACACTGAAGCTTTCTTT
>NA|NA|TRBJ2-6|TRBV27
CASSPRDTITLPPGANVLTF
TGTGCCAGCAGTCCGCGGGATACCATAACCTTGCCTCCTGGGGCCAACGTCCTGACTTTC
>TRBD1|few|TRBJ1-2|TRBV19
CASSSDREDGYTF
TGTGCCAGTAGTTCGGACAGGGAGGATGGCTACACCTTC
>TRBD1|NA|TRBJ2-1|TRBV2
CASSELGLDRAYNEQFF
TGTGCCAGCAGTGAATTGGGCCTGGACAGGGCCTACAATGAGCAGTTCTTC
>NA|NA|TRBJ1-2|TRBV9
CASSVAVSGVANGYTF
TGTGCCAGCAGCGTAGCTGTATCGGGGGTTGCAAATGGCTACACCTTC
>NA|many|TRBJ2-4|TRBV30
CAWSQGLEIQYF
TGTGCCTGGAGTCAGGGTCTCGAAATTCAGTACTTC
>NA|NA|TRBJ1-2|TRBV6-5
CASSSLFGAKRGGYTF
TGTGCCAGCAGTTCTCTCTTTGGGGCTAAAAGGGGTGGCTACACCTTC
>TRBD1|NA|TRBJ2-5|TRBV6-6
CASSRTGQETQYF
TGTGCCAGCAGCCGGACAGGGCAAGAGACCCAGTACTTC
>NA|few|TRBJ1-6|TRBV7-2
CASSLVAQGNSPLHF
TGTGCCAGCAGCTTAGTCGCACAGGGAAATTCACCCCTCCACTTT
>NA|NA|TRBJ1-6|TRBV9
CASSVEGFHSPLHF
TGTGCCAGCAGCGTAGAGGGATTTCATTCACCCCTCCACTTT
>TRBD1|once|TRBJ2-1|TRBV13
CASRKNRDRYYNEQFF
TGTGCCAGCAGAAAAAACCGGGACAGGTACTACAATGAGCAGTTCTTC
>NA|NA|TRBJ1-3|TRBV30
CAWTNRQLSGNTIYF
TGTGCCTGGACTAATCGGCAGCTCTCTGGAAACACCATATATTTT
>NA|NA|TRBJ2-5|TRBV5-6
CASSLRGVPWGQETQYF
TGTGCCAGCAGCTTGCGTGGGGTCCCCTGGGGGCAAGAGACCCAGTACTTC
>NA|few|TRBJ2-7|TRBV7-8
CASSLGAEAYEQYF
TGTGCCAGCAGCTTAGGGGCAGAGGCCTACGAGCAGTACTTC
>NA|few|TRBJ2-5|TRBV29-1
CSVALTAETQYF
TGCAGCGTTGCATTGACCGCGGAGACCCAGTACTTC
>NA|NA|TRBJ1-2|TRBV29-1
CSVGVGVGYTF
TGCAGCGTTGGAGTGGGGGTTGGCTACACCTTC
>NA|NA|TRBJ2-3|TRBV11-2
CASSQGLDTQYF
TGTGCCAGCAGCCAGGGGCTGGATACGCAGTATTTT
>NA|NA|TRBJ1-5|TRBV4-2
CASSRGITGQPQHF
TGTGCCAGCAGCCGGGGGATCACTGGCCAGCCCCAGCATTTT
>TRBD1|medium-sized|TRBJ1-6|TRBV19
CASSGQGRPLHF
TGTGCCAGTAGTGGACAGGGACGACCCCTCCACTTT
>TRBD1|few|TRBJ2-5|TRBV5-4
CASGGTGETQYF
TGTGCCAGCGGAGGGACAGGAGAGACCCAGTACTTC
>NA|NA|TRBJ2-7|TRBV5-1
CASSLVSAAYEQYF
TGCGCCAGCAGCTTGGTGTCGGCTGCCTACGAGCAGTACTTC
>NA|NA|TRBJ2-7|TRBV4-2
CASSQADEQYF
TGTGCCAGCAGCCAAGCGGACGAGCAGTACTTC
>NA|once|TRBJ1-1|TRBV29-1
CSVRREPGPMNTEAFF
TGCAGCGTTCGAAGGGAACCCGGGCCCATGAACACTGAAGCTTTCTTT
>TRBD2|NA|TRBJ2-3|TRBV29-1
CSVLGALAAQYF
TGCAGCGTGCTCGGGGCGCTAGCGGCGCAGTATTTT
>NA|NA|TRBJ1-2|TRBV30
CARQRGYGYTF
TGTGCCCGCCAGCGGGGTTATGGCTACACCTTC
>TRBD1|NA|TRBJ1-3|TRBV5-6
CASSLVQGAFGNTIYF
TGTGCCAGCAGCTTGGTGCAGGGGGCCTTTGGAAACACCATATATTTT
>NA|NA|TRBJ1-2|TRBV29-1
CSVEWDNYGYTF
TGCAGCGTTGAATGGGATAACTATGGCTACACCTTC
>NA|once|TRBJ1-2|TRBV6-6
CASSSPQAGYTF
TGTGCCAGCAGTTCCCCACAAGCTGGCTACACCTTC
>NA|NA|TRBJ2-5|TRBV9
CASSVDNQETQYF
TGTGCCAGCAGCGTCGACAACCAAGAGACCCAGTACTTC
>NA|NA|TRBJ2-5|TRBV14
CASSQGTEETQYF
TGTGCCAGCAGCCAAGGGACGGAAGAGACCCAGTACTTC
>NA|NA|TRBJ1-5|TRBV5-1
CASSLSGSYSNQPQHF
TGCGCCAGCAGCTTGAGCGGAAGCTATAGCAATCAGCCCCAGCATTTT
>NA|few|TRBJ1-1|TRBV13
CASSFQAQATNTEAFF
TGTGCCAGCAGCTTCCAGGCGCAGGCCACGAACACTGAAGCTTTCTTT
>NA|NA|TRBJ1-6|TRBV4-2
CASSPGTGGHNSPLHF
TGTGCCAGCAGCCCCGGAACGGGGGGTCATAATTCACCCCTCCACTTT
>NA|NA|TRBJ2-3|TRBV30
CAWSVRRGGADTQYF
TGTGCCTGGAGTGTACGGCGGGGCGGCGCAGATACGCAGTATTTT
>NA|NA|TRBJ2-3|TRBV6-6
CASSHAAADTQYF
TGTGCCAGCAGTCACGCTGCCGCAGATACGCAGTATTTT
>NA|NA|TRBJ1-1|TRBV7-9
CASSLDPQVGQAFF
TGTGCCAGCAGCTTAGACCCACAGGTCGGACAAGCTTTCTTT
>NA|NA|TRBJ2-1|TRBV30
CAWSVSLYNEQFF
TGTGCCTGGAGTGTCAGTCTCTACAATGAGCAGTTCTTC
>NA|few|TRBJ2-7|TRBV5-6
CASSSGTFSAHEQYF
TGTGCCAGCAGCTCCGGGACTTTTTCGGCCCACGAGCAGTACTTC
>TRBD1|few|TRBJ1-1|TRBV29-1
CSVSGTGDTEAFF
TGCAGCGTCTCCGGGACAGGGGACACTGAAGCTTTCTTT
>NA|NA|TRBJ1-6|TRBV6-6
CASTLQSSYNSPLHF
TGTGCCAGCACCTTACAAAGCTCCTATAATTCACCCCTCCACTTT
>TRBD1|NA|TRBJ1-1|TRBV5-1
CASSLAATGSTEAFF
TGCGCCAGCAGCTTGGCCGCGACAGGGTCCACTGAAGCTTTCTTT
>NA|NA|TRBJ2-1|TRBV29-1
CSVDSVIYNEQFF
TGCAGCGTTGATAGTGTAATCTACAATGAGCAGTTCTTC
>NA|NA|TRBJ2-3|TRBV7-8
CASSFGGNQNTQYF
TGTGCCAGCAGCTTCGGCGGTAATCAAAATACGCAGTATTTT
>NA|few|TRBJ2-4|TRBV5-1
CASSLSNNKNIQYF
TGCGCCAGCAGCTTGTCCAACAACAAAAACATTCAGTACTTC